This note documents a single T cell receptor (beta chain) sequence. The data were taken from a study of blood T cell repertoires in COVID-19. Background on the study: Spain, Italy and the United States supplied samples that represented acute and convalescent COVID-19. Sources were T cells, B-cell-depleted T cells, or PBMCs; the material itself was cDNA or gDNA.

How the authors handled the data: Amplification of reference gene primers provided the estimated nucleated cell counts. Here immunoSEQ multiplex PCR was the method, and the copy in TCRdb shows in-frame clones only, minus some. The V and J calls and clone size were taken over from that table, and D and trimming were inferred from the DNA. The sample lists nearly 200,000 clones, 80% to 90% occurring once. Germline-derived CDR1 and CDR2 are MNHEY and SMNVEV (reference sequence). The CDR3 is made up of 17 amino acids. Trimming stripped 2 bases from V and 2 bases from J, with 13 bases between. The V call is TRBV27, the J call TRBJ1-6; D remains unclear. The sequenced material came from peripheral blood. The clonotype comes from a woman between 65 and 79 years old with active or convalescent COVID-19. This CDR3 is CASSLAGVATYNSPLHF. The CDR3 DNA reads TGTGCCAGCAGTTTAGCGGGAGTTGCGACCTATAATTCACCCCTCCACTTT.